The source of this TCR beta chain is a study of blood T cell repertoires in COVID-19. V was clipped by 0 bases and J by 6 bases; unmatched bases: 8. The CDR3 spans 15 residues. The germline gives CDR1 GTSNPN, CDR2 SVGIG (reference sequence). This clone was seen just once. Measured with immunoSEQ multiplex PCR; TCRdb has only the in-frame clones, and not every one. The sample carries 150,000 or so clones, approximately 83% recorded once. The specimen was peripheral blood. This chain connects TRBV30 to TRBJ2-7, with 10 bases matching TRBD2. The source of this sequence is a man aged 60-69 years with acute or convalescent COVID-19. DNA for the CDR3: TGTGCCTGGAGTGTACGGCTAGCGGGAGTTGGCGAGCAGTACTTC. Residues: CAWSVRLAGVGEQYF.